This record looks at one TCR beta chain sequence and its context. What it binds is unknown. Trimming removed 3 bases at V and 4 bases at J, with 16 bases between. CDR1 and CDR2 from the germline V gene are LNHDA and SQIVND (reference sequence). This CDR3 region has 15 residues. This entry belongs to a study of T cells in Graves' hyperthyroidism and ophthalmopathy. In making diagnoses, clinical symptoms, serum thyroxine and TRAb, thyroid ultrasound and orbital computed tomography were all used. The authors obtained PBMCs from over 8 ml of fresh peripheral blood. Study-wide results and caveats: Blood also showed most of the thyroid clonotypes that were expanded above 0.001.

Amplified TCR beta CDR3 regions came from RNA transcripts. HTBI primers were employed in a first-round RT-PCR of the TCR CDR3. TCRdb reanalysed the multiplex PCR reads using MiXCR and keeps one entry per CDR3 protein. The repertoire holds around 620,000 distinct CDR3 sequences, with approximately 15% as singletons. Sequenced material: blood. This receptor was identified in a woman in her late teens or twenties with Graves' ophthalmopathy. The chain links TRBV19 to TRBJ2-7; TRBD2 is a possible D gene (6 bases). The CDR3 protein is CASSMAGPGEYEQYF. Written as DNA, the CDR3 is TGTGCCAGTAGTATGGCGGGCCCGGGGGAGTACGAGCAGTACTTC.